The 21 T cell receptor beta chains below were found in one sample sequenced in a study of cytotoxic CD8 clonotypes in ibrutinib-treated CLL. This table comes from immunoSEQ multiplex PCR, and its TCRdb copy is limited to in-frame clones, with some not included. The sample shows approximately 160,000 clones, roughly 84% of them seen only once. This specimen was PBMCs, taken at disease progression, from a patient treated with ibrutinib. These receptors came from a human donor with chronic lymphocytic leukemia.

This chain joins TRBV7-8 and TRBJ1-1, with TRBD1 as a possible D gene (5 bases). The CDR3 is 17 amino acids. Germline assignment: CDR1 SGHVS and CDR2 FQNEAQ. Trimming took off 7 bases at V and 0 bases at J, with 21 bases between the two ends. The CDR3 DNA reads TGTGCCAGCATACGGGGGGGATTCCTATTTTTGAACACTGAAGCTTTCTTT. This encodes CASIRGGFLFLNTEAFF. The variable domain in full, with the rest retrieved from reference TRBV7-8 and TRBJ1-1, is GAGVSQSPRYKVAKRGQDVALRCDPISGHVSLFWYQQALGQGPEFLTYFQNEAQLDKSGLPSDRFFAERPEGSVSTLKIQRTQQEDSAVYLCASIRGGFLFLNTEAFFGQGTRLTVV.

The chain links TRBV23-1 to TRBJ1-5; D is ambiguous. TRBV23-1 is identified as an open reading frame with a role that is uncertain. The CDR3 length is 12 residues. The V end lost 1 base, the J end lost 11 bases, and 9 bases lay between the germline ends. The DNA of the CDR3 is TGCGCCAGCAGTCAATTTGAGGTGACCCAGCATTTT. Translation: CASSQFEVTQHF.

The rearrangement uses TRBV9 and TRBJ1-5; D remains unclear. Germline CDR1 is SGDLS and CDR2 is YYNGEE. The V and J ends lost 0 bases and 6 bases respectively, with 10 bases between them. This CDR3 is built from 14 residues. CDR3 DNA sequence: TGTGCCAGCAGCGTAGGAGGTGCTGGTCAGCCCCAGCATTTT. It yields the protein CASSVGGAGQPQHF.

The CDR3 protein is CASSLTSQGNTQYF. DNA for the CDR3: TGCGCCAGCAGCCTAACTAGCCAGGGGAATACGCAGTATTTT. The V and J genes are TRBV4-1 and TRBJ2-3; D may match TRBD1 or TRBD2 (6 bases each). CDR3 length: 14 amino acids. V was clipped by 4 bases and J by 7 bases, with 15 bases between them. Germline V lookup: CDR1 MGHRA, CDR2 YSYEKL.

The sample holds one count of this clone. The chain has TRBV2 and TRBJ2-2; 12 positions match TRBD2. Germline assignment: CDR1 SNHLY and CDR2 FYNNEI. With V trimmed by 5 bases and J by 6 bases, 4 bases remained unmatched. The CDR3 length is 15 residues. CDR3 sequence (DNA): TGTGCCAGCAGTAAGACTAGCGGGAGTCCCGGGGAGCTGTTTTTT. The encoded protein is CASSKTSGSPGELFF.

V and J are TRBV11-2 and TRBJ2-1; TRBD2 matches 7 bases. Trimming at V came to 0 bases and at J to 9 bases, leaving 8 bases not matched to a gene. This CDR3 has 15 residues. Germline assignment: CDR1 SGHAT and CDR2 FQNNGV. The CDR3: CASSLEAGVPGEQFF. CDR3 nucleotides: TGTGCCAGCAGCTTAGAGGCGGGAGTGCCGGGTGAGCAGTTCTTC.

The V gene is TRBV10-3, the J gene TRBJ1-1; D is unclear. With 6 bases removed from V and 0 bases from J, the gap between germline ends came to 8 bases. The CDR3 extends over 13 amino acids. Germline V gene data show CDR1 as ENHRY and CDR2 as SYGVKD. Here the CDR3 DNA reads TGTGCCATCAGGGAAGCAGTGAACACTGAAGCTTTCTTT. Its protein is CAIREAVNTEAFF.

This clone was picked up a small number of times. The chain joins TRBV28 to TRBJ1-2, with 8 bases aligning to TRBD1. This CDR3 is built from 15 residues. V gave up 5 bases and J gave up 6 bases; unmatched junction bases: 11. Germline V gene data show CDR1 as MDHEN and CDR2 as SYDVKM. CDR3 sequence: CASSTTGQGRDGYTF. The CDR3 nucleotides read TGTGCCAGCAGTACTACTGGACAGGGCAGGGATGGCTACACCTTC.

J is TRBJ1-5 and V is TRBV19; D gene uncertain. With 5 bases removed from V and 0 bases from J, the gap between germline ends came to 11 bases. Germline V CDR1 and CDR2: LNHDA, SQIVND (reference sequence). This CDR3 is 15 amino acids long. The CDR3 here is CASSFRGNSNQPQHF. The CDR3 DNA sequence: TGTGCCAGTAGTTTTAGAGGAAATAGCAATCAGCCCCAGCATTTT.

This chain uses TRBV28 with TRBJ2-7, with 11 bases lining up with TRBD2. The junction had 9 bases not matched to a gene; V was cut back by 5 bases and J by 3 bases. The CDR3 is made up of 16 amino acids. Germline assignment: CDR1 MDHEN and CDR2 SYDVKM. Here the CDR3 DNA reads TGTGCCAGCAGTGACACCGGGACTAGCGGATTCTACGAGCAGTACTTC. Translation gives CASSDTGTSGFYEQYF.

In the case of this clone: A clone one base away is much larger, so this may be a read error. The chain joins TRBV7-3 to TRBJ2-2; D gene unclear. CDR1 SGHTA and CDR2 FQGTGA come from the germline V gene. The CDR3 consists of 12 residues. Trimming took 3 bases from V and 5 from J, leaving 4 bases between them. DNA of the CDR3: TGTGCCAGCAGCTTCAGAACCGGGGAGCTGTTTTTT. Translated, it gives CASSFRTGELFF.

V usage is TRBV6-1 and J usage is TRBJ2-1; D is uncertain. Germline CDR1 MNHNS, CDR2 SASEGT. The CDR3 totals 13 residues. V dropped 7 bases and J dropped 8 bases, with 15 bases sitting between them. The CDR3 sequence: CASTLGPVDEQFF. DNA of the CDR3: TGTGCCAGCACCCTAGGGCCTGTCGATGAGCAGTTCTTC.

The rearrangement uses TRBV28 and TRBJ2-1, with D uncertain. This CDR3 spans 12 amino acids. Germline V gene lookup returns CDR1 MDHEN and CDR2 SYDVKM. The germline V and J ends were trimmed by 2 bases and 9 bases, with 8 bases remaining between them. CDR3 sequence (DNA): TGTGCCAGCAGTTTACCCCGGGTTGAGCAGTTCTTC. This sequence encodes CASSLPRVEQFF.

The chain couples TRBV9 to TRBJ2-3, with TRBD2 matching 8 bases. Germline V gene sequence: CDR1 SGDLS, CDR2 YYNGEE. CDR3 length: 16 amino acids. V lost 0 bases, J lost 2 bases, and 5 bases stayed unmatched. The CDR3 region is CASSVETSGYTDTQYF. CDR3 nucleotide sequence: TGTGCCAGCAGCGTAGAAACTAGCGGATACACAGATACGCAGTATTTT.

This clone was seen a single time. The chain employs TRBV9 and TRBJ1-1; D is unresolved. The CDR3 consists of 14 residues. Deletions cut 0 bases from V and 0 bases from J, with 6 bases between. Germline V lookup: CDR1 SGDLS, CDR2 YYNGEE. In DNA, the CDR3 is TGTGCCAGCAGCGTAGGACAAATGAACACTGAAGCTTTCTTT. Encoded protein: CASSVGQMNTEAFF.

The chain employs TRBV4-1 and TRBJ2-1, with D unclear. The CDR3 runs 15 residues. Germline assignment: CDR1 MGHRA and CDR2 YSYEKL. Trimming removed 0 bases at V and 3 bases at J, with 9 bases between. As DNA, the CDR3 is TGCGCCAGCAGCCAAGATAAAACCGACTACAATGAGCAGTTCTTC. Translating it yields CASSQDKTDYNEQFF.

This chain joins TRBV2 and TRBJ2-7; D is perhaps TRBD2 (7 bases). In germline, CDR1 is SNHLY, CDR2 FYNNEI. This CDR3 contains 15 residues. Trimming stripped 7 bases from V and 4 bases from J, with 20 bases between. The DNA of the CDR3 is TGTGCCAGCACCGAGGGGGGGTTGGCCAAATACGAGCAGTACTTC. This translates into CASTEGGLAKYEQYF.

The CDR3 nucleotides are TGTGCCAGCAGTGAAGTGGCTAGCGGGATCCTAAACAATGAGCAGTTCTTC. Translating it yields CASSEVASGILNNEQFF. The genes are TRBV6-1 and TRBJ2-1; TRBD2 agrees at 9 bases. This CDR3 has 17 residues. V trimming: 1 base; J trimming: 5 bases; junction bases outside the gene matches: 9. Germline lookup yields CDR1 MNHNS and CDR2 SASEGT.

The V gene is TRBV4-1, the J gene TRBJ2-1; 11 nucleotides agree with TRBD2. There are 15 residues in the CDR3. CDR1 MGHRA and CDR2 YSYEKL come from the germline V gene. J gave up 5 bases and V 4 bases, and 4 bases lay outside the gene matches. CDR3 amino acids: CASSPLAGGHNEQFF. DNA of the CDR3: TGCGCCAGCAGCCCCCTAGCGGGAGGCCACAATGAGCAGTTCTTC.

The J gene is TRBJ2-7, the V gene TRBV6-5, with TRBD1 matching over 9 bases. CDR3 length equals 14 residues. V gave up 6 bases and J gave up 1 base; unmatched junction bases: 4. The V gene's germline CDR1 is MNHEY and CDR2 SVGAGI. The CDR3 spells CASRDRGYSYEQYF. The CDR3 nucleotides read TGTGCCAGCAGGGACAGGGGTTATTCCTACGAGCAGTACTTC.

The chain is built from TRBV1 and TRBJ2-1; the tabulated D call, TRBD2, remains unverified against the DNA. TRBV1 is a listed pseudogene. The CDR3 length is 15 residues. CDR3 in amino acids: CTSEPGTRDLNEQFF. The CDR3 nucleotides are TGCACCAGCGAACCCGGGACTAGGGACCTCAATGAGCAGTTCTTC.